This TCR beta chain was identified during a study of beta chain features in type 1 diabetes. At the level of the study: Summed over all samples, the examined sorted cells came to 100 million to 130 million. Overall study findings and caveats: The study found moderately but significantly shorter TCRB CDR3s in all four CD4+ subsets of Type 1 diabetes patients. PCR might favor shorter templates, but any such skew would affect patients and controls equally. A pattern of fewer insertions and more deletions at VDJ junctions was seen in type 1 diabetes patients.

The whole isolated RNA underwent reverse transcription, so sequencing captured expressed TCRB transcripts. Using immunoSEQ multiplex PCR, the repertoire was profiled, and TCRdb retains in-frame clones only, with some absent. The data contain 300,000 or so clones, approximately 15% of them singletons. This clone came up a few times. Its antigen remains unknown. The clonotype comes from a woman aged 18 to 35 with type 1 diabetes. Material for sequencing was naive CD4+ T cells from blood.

CDR3 region: CAWSDPQEQFF. Written as DNA, the CDR3 is TGTGCCTGGAGTGACCCACAGGAGCAGTTCTTC. The chain is built from TRBV30 and TRBJ2-1; D gene unclear. CDR3 length equals 11 residues. V was trimmed by 1 base and J by 10 bases, leaving 8 bases between them. CDR1 is GTSNPN and CDR2 is SVGIG in the germline V gene (reference sequence). The full variable domain, completed using reference TRBV30 and TRBJ2-1, is SQTIHQWPATLVQPVGSPLSLECTVEGTSNPNLYWYRQAAGRGLQLLFYSVGIGQISSEVPQNLSASRPQDRQFILSSKKLLLSDSGFYLCAWSDPQEQFFGPGTRLTVL.